This T cell receptor beta chain was recovered during a study of blood T cell repertoires in COVID-19. The V end lost 4 bases, the J end lost 1 base, and 14 bases lay between the germline ends. There are 15 residues in the CDR3. Germline CDR1 reads SGHRS; CDR2 reads YFSETQ. Data came from immunoSEQ multiplex PCR; TCRdb stores just in-frame clones and leaves some out. The data hold about 220,000 clones, with approximately 78% observed a single time. The V gene is TRBV5-1, the J gene TRBJ1-1; no clear D. The sample consisted of peripheral blood. The sequence derives from a woman between 65 and 79 years old with COVID-19, enrolled during active disease. This CDR3 reads CASSLSGPENTEAFF. CDR3 sequence (DNA): TGCGCCAGCAGCCTAAGTGGGCCGGAGAACACTGAAGCTTTCTTT.